The sequence of this T cell receptor beta chain was determined in a study of T cells in Graves' hyperthyroidism and ophthalmopathy. CDR1 is LGHDT, CDR2 YNNKEL, per germline (reference sequence). The CDR3 length is 14 residues. Trimming pared 4 bases from V and 4 bases from J, leaving 13 bases between. RNA transcripts yielded amplified TCR beta CDR3 regions. Initially, a first-round RT-PCR of the TCR CDR3 employed the HTBI primer set. One entry per CDR3 protein results from TCRdb running MiXCR on the multiplex PCR reads. This table has around 300,000 distinct CDR3 sequences, 20% to 25% appearing once. Uncontrolled infections, other autoimmune diseases, pregnancy or lactation led to exclusion of patients. Clinical symptoms, serum thyroxine and TRAb, thyroid ultrasound and orbital computed tomography together formed the diagnostic basis. Study outcomes and limitations: Blood also held most thyroid clonotypes expanded beyond 0.001.

As regards this clonotype: Its antigen is unknown.

Sequencing was carried out using blood. The origin of this receptor is a man between 25 and 39 years old with Graves' ophthalmopathy. The V and J genes are TRBV3-1 and TRBJ1-1; a weak D match, TRBD1 (5 bases). The CDR3 DNA sequence: TGTGCCAGCAGCCTTGGGGACGGAATCACTGAAGCTTTCTTT. Translated: CASSLGDGITEAFF.